This TCR beta chain originates from a study of T cells in Graves' hyperthyroidism and ophthalmopathy. Whole-study findings and limits: Ophthalmopathy, as predicted by the model, came a median around 6.7 months after the prediction. Most thyroid clonotypes expanded above 0.001 appeared in blood too.

The investigators amplified TCR beta CDR3 regions from RNA transcripts. A set of HTBI primers served as the primers for a first-round RT-PCR of the TCR CDR3. TCRdb re-analysed the multiplex PCR reads in MiXCR, keeping a single row per CDR3 protein. The sample includes about 690,000 distinct CDR3 sequences, roughly 17% of them seen just once. The CDR3 consists of 15 residues. Germline loops: CDR1 SGHVS, CDR2 FNYEAQ. V was clipped by 2 bases and J by 5 bases; unmatched bases: 3. Concerning this clonotype itself: Antigen unknown.

On the basis of clinical symptoms, serum thyroxine and TRAb, thyroid ultrasound and orbital computed tomography, diagnoses were made. Out of roughly 10 ml of fresh peripheral blood came the PBMCs. V usage is TRBV7-6 and J usage is TRBJ2-2; 9 bases map to TRBD1. The clonotype was recovered from a man aged 50-60 years with Graves' hyperthyroidism. Sequenced sample: blood. The CDR3 loop reads CASSLNRGLTGELFF. The CDR3 DNA reads TGTGCCAGCAGCTTAAACAGGGGGCTTACCGGGGAGCTGTTTTTT.